The clone carrying this T cell receptor beta chain was seen a few times. What it binds is unknown. The method was immunoSEQ multiplex PCR; TCRdb's version includes in-frame clones alone and lacks a portion of them. The table has roughly 100,000 clones, about three quarters seen once. CDR3 length equals 16 residues. CDR1 and CDR2 (germline): SNHLY, FYNNEI. V dropped 0 bases and J dropped 5 bases, with 13 bases sitting between them. This entry is derived from a study of Ad26.COV2.S vaccination and SARS-CoV-2 variants. Study-wide results and limits: Compared with placebo recipients, vaccine recipients had higher spike-specific TCR breadth.

This receptor was taken from a human donor who had recovered from COVID-19. The chain uses TRBV2 and TRBJ1-4; possible D gene TRBD1, 5 bases. This sample comprised peripheral blood, obtained after recovery from COVID-19. In DNA form, the CDR3 reads TGTGCCAGCAGTGAAGCCGGGACGTTGACGAATGAAAAACTGTTTTTT. Its translation: CASSEAGTLTNEKLFF. The variable domain in full, with the rest retrieved from reference TRBV2 and TRBJ1-4, is EPEVTQTPSHQVTQMGQEVILRCVPISNHLYFYWYRQILGQKVEFLVSFYNNEISEKSEIFDDQFSVERPDGSNFTLKIRSTKLEDSAMYFCASSEAGTLTNEKLFFGSGTQLSVL.